Presented here are 9 T cell receptor beta chains from one specimen sequenced in a study of STAT5B mutations in CD4+ large granular lymphocyte leukemia. Measured with immunoSEQ multiplex PCR; TCRdb has only the in-frame clones, and not every one. The data contain about 46,000 clones, 80% to 85% of them singletons. Sequenced: CD4+ T cells from blood buffy coats. The origin of the receptors is a human donor in good health.

This chain joins TRBV6-1 and TRBJ1-2, with D unresolved. Trimming took 1 base from V and 5 from J, leaving 8 bases between them. This CDR3 contains 13 residues. Germline CDR1 and CDR2: MNHNS and SASEGT. CDR3 bases: TGTGCCAGCAGTGAAGGGCAGACATATGGCTACACCTTC. It encodes CASSEGQTYGYTF.

This chain uses TRBV6-1 with TRBJ2-6; D ambiguous. Trimming took off 0 bases at V and 0 bases at J, with 3 bases between the two ends. The CDR3 runs to 15 residues. From germline, CDR1 is MNHNS and CDR2 SASEGT. As DNA, the CDR3 is TGTGCCAGCAGTGAAGCAAGCTCTGGGGCCAACGTCCTGACTTTC. Protein: CASSEASSGANVLTF.

This chain joins TRBV30 and TRBJ2-7; tentatively, D is TRBD1 (6 bases). The V gene's germline CDR1 is GTSNPN and CDR2 SVGIG (reference sequence). Between the trimmed V and J ends, which lost 7 bases and 4 bases, there was a span of 14 bases. The CDR3 consists of 12 residues. CDR3 in DNA: TGTGCCTTTGGGGTTACAGGGTACGAGCAGTACTTC. It yields the protein CAFGVTGYEQYF.

This clone was counted between two and nine times. The chain couples TRBV30 to TRBJ1-5; maybe TRBD1 (6 bases). This CDR3 has 14 amino acids. Germline V gives CDR1 GTSNPN, CDR2 SVGIG (reference sequence). V was clipped by 1 base and J by 7 bases, with 14 bases between them. The CDR3 nucleotides read TGTGCCTGGAGTGCCGGGGGGGGCATACAGCCCCAGCATTTT. It encodes CAWSAGGGIQPQHF.

This chain uses TRBV28 with TRBJ2-3, with 11 bases matching TRBD1. This CDR3 spans 15 amino acids. J was trimmed by 4 bases and V by 3 bases; bases with no gene match: 3. Germline-derived CDR1 and CDR2 are MDHEN and SYDVKM. The CDR3 region is CASSLLGQGADTQYF. In nucleotides, the CDR3 is TGTGCCAGCAGTTTGCTGGGACAGGGGGCAGATACGCAGTATTTT.

The chain links TRBV4-1 to TRBJ2-5; 11 nucleotides agree with TRBD2. V was pared by 1 base and J by 4 bases, with 2 bases of the junction left unmatched. The CDR3 has 15 amino acids. From germline, CDR1 is MGHRA and CDR2 YSYEKL. CDR3 amino acids: CASSQGLAGSETQYF. In DNA form, the CDR3 reads TGCGCCAGCAGCCAAGGACTAGCGGGGTCAGAGACCCAGTACTTC.

The rearrangement uses TRBV5-6 and TRBJ2-1; 10 bases are a match to TRBD2. The CDR3 is 15 residues long. V trimming: 3 bases; J trimming: 6 bases; junction bases outside the gene matches: 6. Germline V gene data show CDR1 as SGHDT and CDR2 as YYEEEE. The DNA for the CDR3 is TGTGCCAGCAGCTCACTAGCGGGACACCCCAATGAGCAGTTCTTC. This translates into CASSSLAGHPNEQFF.

The chain employs TRBV7-2 and TRBJ1-4; D is unresolved. This CDR3 has 17 residues. Germline V lookup: CDR1 SGHTA, CDR2 FQGNSA. Between the trimmed V and J ends, which lost 1 base and 3 bases, there was a span of 15 bases. DNA of the CDR3: TGTGCCAGCAGCTTAGTTGGGCAGTCCTCACCTAATGAAAAACTGTTTTTT. It translates to CASSLVGQSSPNEKLFF.

Comment on this clone: Germline is not matched at one junction end, which may reflect a read error. The J gene is TRBJ2-4, the V gene TRBV5-6; 11 nucleotides align to TRBD2. The CDR3 spans 14 residues. The germline CDR1 and CDR2 sequences are SGHDT and YYEEEE. CDR3 residues: CASSLYAGTSGTHF. CDR3 coding DNA: TGTGCCAGCAGCTTGTACGCCGGGACTAGCGGAACCCACTTC. Variable domain in full (rest from reference TRBV5-6 and TRBJ2-4): DAGVTQSPTHLIKTRGQQVTLRCSPKSGHDTVSWYQQALGQGPQFIFQYYEEEERQRGNFPDRFSGHQFPNYSSELNVNALLLGDSALYLCASSLYAGTSGTHFGAGTRLSVL.